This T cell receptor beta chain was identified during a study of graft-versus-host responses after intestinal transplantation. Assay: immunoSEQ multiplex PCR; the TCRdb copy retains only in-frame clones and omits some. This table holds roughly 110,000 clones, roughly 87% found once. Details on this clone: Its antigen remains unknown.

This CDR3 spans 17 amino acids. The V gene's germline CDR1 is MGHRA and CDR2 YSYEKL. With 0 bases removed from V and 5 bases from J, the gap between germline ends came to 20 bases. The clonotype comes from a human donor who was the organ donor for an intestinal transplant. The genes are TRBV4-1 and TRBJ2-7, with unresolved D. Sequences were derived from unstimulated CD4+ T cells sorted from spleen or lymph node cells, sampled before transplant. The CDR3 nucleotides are TGCGCCAGCAGCCAAGATCAGTACGTGCTAAGAAGAAACGAGCAGTACTTC. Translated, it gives CASSQDQYVLRRNEQYF.